Shown below are 30 T cell receptor beta chains from a single sample sequenced in a study of cytomegalovirus exposure and HLA in healthy donors. 60 Vbeta and 13 Jbeta primers were used in PCR. This table comes from immunoSEQ multiplex PCR, and its TCRdb copy is limited to in-frame clones, with some not included. The sample consists of some 150,000 clones, more than 80% of them appearing once. Sequences were obtained from PBMCs. The receptors originated from a woman in her 30s in good health and CMV-seropositive.

The V and J genes are TRBV9 and TRBJ1-1; D gene ambiguous. Trimming left V 0 bases short and J 7 bases short, with 10 bases between. The CDR3 covers 13 residues. Looked up from germline, CDR1 is SGDLS and CDR2 is YYNGEE. CDR3 residues: CASSVVRSGEAFF. As DNA, the CDR3 is TGTGCCAGCAGCGTAGTAAGGTCGGGTGAAGCTTTCTTT.

The gene calls are TRBV5-4 and TRBJ2-5, with D perhaps matching TRBD2 (6 bases). From germline, CDR1 is SGHNT and CDR2 YYREEE (reference sequence). CDR3 length: 14 residues. Trimming pared 0 bases from V and 5 bases from J, leaving 11 bases between. CDR3 region: CASSLEASAETQYF. CDR3 nucleotides: TGTGCCAGCAGCTTGGAAGCTAGCGCGGAGACCCAGTACTTC.

This chain uses TRBV20-1 with TRBJ2-3; D uncertain. Germline CDR1 and CDR2: DFQATT and SNEGSKA (reference sequence). The V and J ends lost 3 bases and 5 bases respectively, with 6 bases between them. CDR3 size: 11 residues. CDR3 DNA: TGCAGTGCTAGTGTTAGAGATACGCAGTATTTT. Protein product: CSASVRDTQYF.

This clone was seen more than once but under ten times. The rearrangement links TRBV29-1 to TRBJ1-1; the match to TRBD1 covers 8 bases. V shed 3 bases, J shed 1 base, and the junction held 1 base outside the gene matches. The CDR3 loop spans 13 amino acids. From germline, CDR1 is SQVTM and CDR2 ANQGSEA. CDR3 sequence: CSVDRGPNTEAFF. Written as DNA, the CDR3 is TGCAGCGTTGACAGGGGGCCGAACACTGAAGCTTTCTTT.

The chain combines TRBV5-4 with TRBJ2-2; possibly TRBD1 for D (6 bases). The CDR3 covers 15 residues. V was shortened by 0 bases and J by 5 bases, with 11 bases between the two germline ends. Per the germline V gene, CDR1 is SGHNT and CDR2 is YYREEE (reference sequence). The CDR3, as DNA: TGTGCCAGCAGCTTGGGCCAGAGGGGGACCGGGGAGCTGTTTTTT. Translation: CASSLGQRGTGELFF.

This chain joins TRBV28 and TRBJ2-5; D might be TRBD2 (5 bases). The V gene's germline CDR1 is MDHEN and CDR2 SYDVKM. CDR3 length equals 14 residues. The V end was cut by 3 bases, the J end by 2 bases, with 10 bases between. This CDR3 reads CASSFGVWQETQYF. Written as DNA, the CDR3 is TGTGCCAGCAGTTTCGGGGTGTGGCAAGAGACCCAGTACTTC. The full variable domain, with the rest looked up from reference TRBV28 and TRBJ2-5, is DVKVTQSSRYLVKRTGEKVFLECVQDMDHENMFWYRQDPGLGLRLIYFSYDVKMKEKGDIPEGYSVSREKKERFSLILESASTNQTSMYLCASSFGVWQETQYFGPGTRLLVL.

Remarks on this clone: This sample also contains other DNA sequences that code for the same CDR3. This sequence joins TRBV5-1 and TRBJ1-5, with 8 bases aligning to TRBD1. CDR3 length: 15 amino acids. J lost 0 bases, V lost 4 bases, and 3 bases had no gene match. Germline assignment: CDR1 SGHRS and CDR2 YFSETQ. CDR3 protein: CASSPGTGSNQPQHF. The CDR3 region has the DNA TGCGCCAGCAGCCCTGGGACAGGTAGCAATCAGCCCCAGCATTTT.

The rearrangement uses TRBV9 and TRBJ1-3, with 7 bases aligning to TRBD1. Germline CDR1 reads SGDLS; CDR2 reads YYNGEE. V gave up 0 bases and J gave up 8 bases; unmatched junction bases: 5. The CDR3 is 14 amino acids. CDR3: CASSVDRGGDTIYF. The CDR3 bases are TGTGCCAGCAGCGTAGACAGGGGAGGAGACACCATATATTTT.

The chain links TRBV5-1 to TRBJ1-1, with D possibly TRBD1 on 6 matching bases. V was shortened by 4 bases and J by 4 bases, with 8 bases between the two germline ends. The CDR3 totals 12 residues. The V gene's germline CDR1 is SGHRS and CDR2 YFSETQ. The chain's CDR3 is CASSRGGTEAFF. The CDR3 bases are TGCGCCAGCAGCAGGGGGGGCACTGAAGCTTTCTTT.

The chain uses TRBV5-1 and TRBJ1-5; D may be TRBD1 (5 bases). CDR1 SGHRS and CDR2 YFSETQ come from the germline V gene. The CDR3 sequence is 15 residues long. The V and J ends lost 1 base and 0 bases respectively, with 8 bases between them. CDR3 nucleotides: TGCGCCAGCAGCTTGACAGGCGATAGCAATCAGCCCCAGCATTTT. Protein sequence: CASSLTGDSNQPQHF.

This sequence joins TRBV9 and TRBJ1-6; 7 nucleotides line up with TRBD1. V shed 0 bases, J shed 11 bases, and the junction held 8 bases outside the gene matches. Germline V gene data show CDR1 as SGDLS and CDR2 as YYNGEE. The CDR3 runs to 15 residues. CDR3 sequence: CASSVGGQRSAPLHF. The CDR3 nucleotides read TGTGCCAGCAGCGTAGGGGGACAGAGGTCAGCACCCCTCCACTTT. The full variable domain, in which reference TRBV9 and TRBJ1-6 provide the parts outside the CDR3, is DSGVTQTPKHLITATGQRVTLRCSPRSGDLSVYWYQQSLDQGLQFLIQYYNGEERAKGNILERFSAQQFPDLHSELNLSSLELGDSALYFCASSVGGQRSAPLHFGNGTRLTVT.

The chain couples TRBV7-3 to TRBJ2-1, with TRBD1 matching 9 bases. This CDR3 is 14 amino acids long. Germline V gene lookup returns CDR1 SGHTA and CDR2 FQGTGA. Trimming took 3 bases from V and 8 from J; bases not matched to a gene: 5. Written as DNA, the CDR3 is TGTGCCAGCAGCTTTTCCGGGACAGGGCATGAGCAGTTCTTC. This sequence encodes CASSFSGTGHEQFF. The full variable domain, with the rest looked up from reference TRBV7-3 and TRBJ2-1, is GAGVSQTPSNKVTEKGKYVELRCDPISGHTALYWYRQSLGQGPEFLIYFQGTGAADDSGLPNDRFFAVRPEGSVSTLKIQRTERGDSAVYLCASSFSGTGHEQFFGPGTRLTVL.

This clone was seen only once. This chain links TRBV5-1 with TRBJ2-7; perhaps TRBD1 as D (6 bases). Germline CDR1 and CDR2: SGHRS and YFSETQ. V was clipped by 2 bases and J by 1 base, with 10 bases between them. This CDR3 comprises 14 residues. The CDR3 region is CASSFLGASYEQYF. The CDR3 DNA reads TGCGCCAGCAGCTTTTTGGGGGCTTCCTACGAGCAGTACTTC.

This clone was seen a handful of times. The rearrangement links TRBV6-6 to TRBJ1-6, with TRBD1 matching over 8 bases. This CDR3 is built from 15 residues. CDR1 and CDR2 (germline): MNHNY, SVGAGI (reference sequence). With 5 bases clipped from V and 6 bases from J, the junction kept 6 bases outside the gene matches. CDR3 bases: TGTGCCAGCAGTCGGCCAGGGGGCCTTAATTCACCCCTCCACTTT. Translating it yields CASSRPGGLNSPLHF.

This clone was recorded once. This chain joins TRBV7-6 and TRBJ2-1; tentative D call: TRBD1 (5 bases). The germline V gene encodes CDR1 SGHVS and CDR2 FNYEAQ. The CDR3 has 14 amino acids. V dropped 5 bases and J dropped 6 bases, with 14 bases sitting between them. CDR3 sequence reads: CASSPLGAGNEQFF. Here the CDR3 DNA reads TGTGCCAGCAGCCCGCTTGGGGCAGGCAATGAGCAGTTCTTC. Together with reference TRBV7-6 and TRBJ2-1, the CDR3 gives the full variable domain: GAGVSQSPRYKVTKRGQDVALRCDPISGHVSLYWYRQALGQGPEFLTYFNYEAQQDKSGLPNDRFSAERPEGSISTLTIQRTEQRDSAMYRCASSPLGAGNEQFFGPGTRLTVL.

CDR3 residues: CATLNEQFF. In DNA, the CDR3 is TGTGCCACCTTGAATGAGCAGTTCTTC. The chain combines TRBV6-1 with TRBJ2-1, with no clear D. Trimming removed 10 bases at V and 7 bases at J, with 5 bases between. Germline V CDR1 and CDR2: MNHNS, SASEGT. This CDR3 region has 9 residues.

The chain is built from TRBV13 and TRBJ2-3; TRBD2 is a possible D gene (6 bases). The CDR3 contains 16 residues. Germline lookup yields CDR1 PRHDT and CDR2 FYEKMQ (reference sequence). Trimming removed 6 bases from V and 4 bases from J, with 20 bases in between. The CDR3 DNA follows: TGTGCCAGCAGTAAAAGACGGGACTTTCTCCCAGATACGCAGTATTTT. Protein product: CASSKRRDFLPDTQYF.

This chain uses TRBV11-2 with TRBJ1-4, with unresolved D. CDR3 size: 13 residues. Looked up from germline, CDR1 is SGHAT and CDR2 is FQNNGV. V lost 5 bases and J lost 8, with 12 bases in between. In nucleotides, the CDR3 is TGTGCCAGCAGCCTCCTGGAGCCCGAAAAACTGTTTTTT. This encodes CASSLLEPEKLFF. The whole variable domain, filled in from reference TRBV11-2 and TRBJ1-4, reads EAGVAQSPRYKIIEKRQSVAFWCNPISGHATLYWYQQILGQGPKLLIQFQNNGVVDDSQLPKDRFSAERLKGVDSTLKIQPAKLEDSAVYLCASSLLEPEKLFFGSGTQLSVL.

The chain employs TRBV25-1 and TRBJ1-2; D gene ambiguous. The CDR3 spans 14 residues. Germline CDR1 reads MGHDK; CDR2 reads SYGVNS. Trimming pared 2 bases from V and 6 bases from J, leaving 13 bases between. The CDR3 nucleotides read TGTGCCAGCAGTGAACATGGGGAGTGGGATGGCTACACCTTC. Residues: CASSEHGEWDGYTF.

This clone was seen only once. Written as DNA, the CDR3 is TGTGCCAGCAGTATTGGACTAGCGGGGGACTATGAGCAGTTCTTC. It codes for CASSIGLAGDYEQFF. The chain is built from TRBV6-4 and TRBJ2-1, with 13 bases fitting TRBD2. In germline, CDR1 is MRHNA, CDR2 SNTAGT. The CDR3 runs 15 residues. With V trimmed by 5 bases and J by 8 bases, 6 bases remained unmatched.

To note about this clone: The identical CDR3 is also encoded by other nucleotide sequences in the sample. The chain recombines TRBV9 with TRBJ2-5, with a weak D call TRBD1 (6 bases). Trimming removed 0 bases at V and 3 bases at J, with 6 bases between. CDR3 length: 13 amino acids. CDR1 SGDLS and CDR2 YYNGEE come from the germline V gene. CDR3: CASSVAGEETQYF. In DNA form, the CDR3 reads TGTGCCAGCAGCGTAGCAGGGGAAGAGACCCAGTACTTC.

The CDR3 region is CASSPGFSNGNEQFF. CDR3 DNA sequence: TGTGCCAGCAGCCCAGGGTTTTCGAACGGGAATGAGCAGTTCTTC. The chain is built from TRBV7-6 and TRBJ2-1; D is possibly TRBD1 (5 bases). The germline V and J ends were trimmed by 5 bases and 7 bases, with 18 bases remaining between them. The germline V gene encodes CDR1 SGHVS and CDR2 FNYEAQ. The length of the CDR3 is 15 residues.

The chain carries TRBV10-3 and TRBJ1-3; weak D call: TRBD1 (5 bases). Germline loops: CDR1 ENHRY, CDR2 SYGVKD. The CDR3 has 14 amino acids. Trimming cost V 4 bases and J 3 bases, with 10 bases left between them. The CDR3 loop is CAISVGVHGNTIYF. The CDR3 coding sequence is TGTGCCATCAGTGTAGGGGTTCATGGAAACACCATATATTTT.

The gene calls are TRBV11-2 and TRBJ2-2; no firm D call. V was clipped by 3 bases and J by 2 bases, with 10 bases between them. This CDR3 contains 15 residues. The V gene's germline CDR1 is SGHAT and CDR2 FQNNGV. CDR3 sequence reads: CASSLGSGNTGELFF. The CDR3 DNA reads as TGTGCCAGCAGCTTGGGTTCAGGCAACACCGGGGAGCTGTTTTTT.

J is TRBJ2-5 and V is TRBV20-1; a weak D match, TRBD2 (5 bases). The germline V gene has CDR1 DFQATT and CDR2 SNEGSKA (reference sequence). The CDR3 covers 11 residues. The V end was cut by 6 bases, the J end by 4 bases, with 9 bases between. Written as DNA, the CDR3 is TGCAGTGCATCGGAGGCAGAGACCCAGTACTTC. It yields the protein CSASEAETQYF.

This chain connects TRBV7-9 to TRBJ2-5; tentative D call: TRBD1 (5 bases). CDR1 SEHNR and CDR2 FQNEAQ come from the germline V gene (reference sequence). The CDR3 runs 13 residues. Trimming pared 5 bases from V and 3 bases from J, leaving 10 bases between. CDR3 sequence: CASSQGIKETQYF. Here the CDR3 DNA reads TGTGCCAGCAGCCAGGGTATCAAAGAGACCCAGTACTTC.

The chain recombines TRBV11-2 with TRBJ2-3, with 14 nucleotides matching TRBD2. Trimming at V came to 3 bases and at J to 2 bases, leaving 1 base not matched to a gene. The length of the CDR3 is 16 residues. CDR1 and CDR2 from the germline V gene are SGHAT and FQNNGV. The CDR3 reads CASSLTSGGATDTQYF. DNA for the CDR3: TGTGCCAGCAGCTTGACTAGCGGGGGGGCCACAGATACGCAGTATTTT.

The CDR3 loop reads CASSFGGALTDTQYF. DNA for the CDR3: TGTGCCAGCAGCTTCGGGGGGGCCCTCACAGATACGCAGTATTTT. J is TRBJ2-3 and V is TRBV7-6; 8 nucleotides agree with TRBD2. Germline CDR1 is SGHVS and CDR2 is FNYEAQ. The J segment lost 2 bases and the V segment lost 3 bases, leaving 4 bases of the junction unmatched. There are 15 residues in the CDR3.

The genes are TRBV14 and TRBJ1-2, with D hard to call. V was pared by 0 bases and J by 8 bases, with 16 bases between. The length of the CDR3 is 15 residues. Germline V CDR1 and CDR2: SGHDN, FVKESK. In DNA form, the CDR3 reads TGTGCCAGCAGCCAAGAAACGAGGCACCCCGGAGGCTACACCTTC. Its protein is CASSQETRHPGGYTF.

V and J are TRBV7-9 and TRBJ1-2, with TRBD1 as a possible D gene (5 bases). V was trimmed by 2 bases and J by 8 bases, leaving 9 bases between them. The CDR3 is made up of 12 amino acids. CDR1 SEHNR and CDR2 FQNEAQ come from the germline V gene (reference sequence). The CDR3 loop reads CASSLRGRGYTF. Written as DNA, the CDR3 is TGTGCCAGCAGCTTAAGGGGCAGAGGCTACACCTTC.